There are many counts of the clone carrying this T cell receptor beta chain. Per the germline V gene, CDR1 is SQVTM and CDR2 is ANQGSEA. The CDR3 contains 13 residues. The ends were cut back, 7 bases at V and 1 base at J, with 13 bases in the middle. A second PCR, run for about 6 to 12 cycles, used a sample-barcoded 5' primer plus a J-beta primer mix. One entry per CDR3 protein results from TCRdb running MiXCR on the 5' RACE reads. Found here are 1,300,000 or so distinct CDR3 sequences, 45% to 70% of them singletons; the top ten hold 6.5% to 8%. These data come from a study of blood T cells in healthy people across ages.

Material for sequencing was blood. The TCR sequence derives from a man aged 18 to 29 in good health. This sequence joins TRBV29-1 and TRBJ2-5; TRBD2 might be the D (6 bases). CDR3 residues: CSGCRDSQETQYF. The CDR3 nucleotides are TGCAGCGGGTGCCGGGACTCCCAAGAGACCCAGTACTTC.